This TCR beta chain was identified in a study of blood T cell repertoires in COVID-19. About the research overall: Sites in the United States, Italy and Spain provided acute and convalescent COVID-19 samples. PBMCs, B-cell-depleted T cells, or T cells provided the cDNA or gDNA that made up the material.

Clones were sequenced by immunoSEQ multiplex PCR, and TCRdb holds only the in-frame ones, with some missing. The table has approximately 310,000 clones, roughly 90% seen once. Germline CDR1 reads LNHDA; CDR2 reads SQIVND (reference sequence). The junction had 9 bases not matched to a gene; V was cut back by 7 bases and J by 4 bases. This CDR3 contains 15 residues. The sequence came from a man in his 60s who had recovered from COVID-19. V and J are TRBV19 and TRBJ1-4; 7 bases fit TRBD1. Material: PBMCs or T cells enriched from blood (not recorded which). The CDR3 protein is CASKPGGQINEKLFF. As DNA, the CDR3 is TGTGCCAGTAAACCCGGGGGACAGATTAATGAAAAACTGTTTTTT.